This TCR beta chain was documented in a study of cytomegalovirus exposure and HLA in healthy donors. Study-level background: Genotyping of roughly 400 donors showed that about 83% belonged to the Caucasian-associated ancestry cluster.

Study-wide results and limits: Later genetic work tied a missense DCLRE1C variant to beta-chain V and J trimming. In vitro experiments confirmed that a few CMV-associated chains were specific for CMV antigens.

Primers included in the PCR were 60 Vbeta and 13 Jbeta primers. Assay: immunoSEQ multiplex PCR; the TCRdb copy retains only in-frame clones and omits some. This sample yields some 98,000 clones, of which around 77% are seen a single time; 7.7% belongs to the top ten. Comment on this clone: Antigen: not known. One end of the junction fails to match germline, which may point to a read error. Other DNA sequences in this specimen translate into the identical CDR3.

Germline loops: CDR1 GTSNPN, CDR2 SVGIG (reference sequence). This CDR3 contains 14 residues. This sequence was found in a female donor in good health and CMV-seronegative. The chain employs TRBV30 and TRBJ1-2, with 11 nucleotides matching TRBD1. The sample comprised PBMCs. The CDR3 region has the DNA TGCGCCTGGATCTCCCTTCGGGACAGGGGGGTGTGGGGCTTC. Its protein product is CAWISLRDRGVWGF.